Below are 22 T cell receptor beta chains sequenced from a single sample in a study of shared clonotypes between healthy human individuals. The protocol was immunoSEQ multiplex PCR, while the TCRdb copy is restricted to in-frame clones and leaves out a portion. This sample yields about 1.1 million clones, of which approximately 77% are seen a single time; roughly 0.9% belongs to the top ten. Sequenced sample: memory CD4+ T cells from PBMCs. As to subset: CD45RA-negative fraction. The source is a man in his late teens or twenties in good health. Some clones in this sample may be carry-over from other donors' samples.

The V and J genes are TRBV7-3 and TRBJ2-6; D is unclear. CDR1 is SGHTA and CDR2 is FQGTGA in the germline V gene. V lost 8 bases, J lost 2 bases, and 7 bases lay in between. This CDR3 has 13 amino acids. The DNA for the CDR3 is TGTGCCAGCGGCGAACCTGGGGCCAACGTCCTGACTTTC. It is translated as CASGEPGANVLTF.

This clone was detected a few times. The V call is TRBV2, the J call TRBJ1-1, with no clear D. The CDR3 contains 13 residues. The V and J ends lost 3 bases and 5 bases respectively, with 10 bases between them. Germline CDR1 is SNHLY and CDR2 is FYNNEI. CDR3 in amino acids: CASSDFRGTEAFF. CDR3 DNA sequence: TGTGCCAGCAGTGACTTTAGAGGGACTGAAGCTTTCTTT.

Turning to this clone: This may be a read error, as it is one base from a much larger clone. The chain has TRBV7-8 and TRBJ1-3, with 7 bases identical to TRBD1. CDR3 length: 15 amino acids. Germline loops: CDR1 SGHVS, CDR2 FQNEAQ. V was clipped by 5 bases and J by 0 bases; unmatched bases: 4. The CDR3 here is CASSPQGHSGNTIYF. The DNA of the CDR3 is TGTGCCAGCAGCCCACAGGGGCACTCTGGAAACACCATATATTTT. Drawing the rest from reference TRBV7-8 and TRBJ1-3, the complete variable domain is GAGVSQSPRYKVAKRGQDVALRCDPISGHVSLFWYQQALGQGPEFLTYFQNEAQLDKSGLPSDRFFAERPEGSVSTLKIQRTQQEDSAVYLCASSPQGHSGNTIYFGEGSWLTVV.

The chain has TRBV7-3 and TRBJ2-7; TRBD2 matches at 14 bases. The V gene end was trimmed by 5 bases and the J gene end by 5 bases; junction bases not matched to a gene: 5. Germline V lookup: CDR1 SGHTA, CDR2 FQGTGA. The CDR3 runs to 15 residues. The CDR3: CASSLGLAGAHEQYF. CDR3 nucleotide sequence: TGTGCCAGCAGCCTGGGACTAGCGGGAGCTCACGAGCAGTACTTC.

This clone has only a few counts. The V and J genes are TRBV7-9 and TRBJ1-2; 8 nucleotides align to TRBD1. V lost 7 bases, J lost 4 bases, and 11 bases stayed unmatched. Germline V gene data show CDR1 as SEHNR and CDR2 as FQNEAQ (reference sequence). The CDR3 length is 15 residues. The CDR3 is CASTVSQGAAYGYTF. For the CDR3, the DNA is TGTGCCAGCACCGTGTCCCAGGGGGCTGCCTATGGCTACACCTTC.

In DNA, the CDR3 is TGTGCCAGCAGCCGGTCGGGAGGGCCTACAGATACGCAGTATTTT. Translation gives CASSRSGGPTDTQYF. The V call is TRBV7-2, the J call TRBJ2-3; 8 nucleotides match TRBD2. J gave up 3 bases and V 5 bases, and 7 bases lay outside the gene matches. CDR3 length equals 15 residues. CDR1 SGHTA and CDR2 FQGNSA come from the germline V gene.

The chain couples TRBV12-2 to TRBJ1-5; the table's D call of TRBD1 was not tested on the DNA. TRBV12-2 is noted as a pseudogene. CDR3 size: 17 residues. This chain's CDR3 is CASRLGPYGQVCQPQHF. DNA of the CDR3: TGTGCAAGTCGCTTAGGGCCTTATGGCCAGGTCTGTCAGCCCCAGCATTTT.

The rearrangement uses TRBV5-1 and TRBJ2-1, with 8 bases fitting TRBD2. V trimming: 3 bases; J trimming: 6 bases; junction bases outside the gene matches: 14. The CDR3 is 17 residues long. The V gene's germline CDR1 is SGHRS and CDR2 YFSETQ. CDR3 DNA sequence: TGCGCCAGCAGCTACGTAACCGGGACTAGTATCGGCAATGAGCAGTTCTTC. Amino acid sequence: CASSYVTGTSIGNEQFF.

CDR3 sequence reads: CASTPAGLYNEKLFF. The CDR3 region has the DNA TGTGCCAGCACCCCAGCGGGACTTTATAATGAAAAACTGTTTTTT. J is TRBJ1-4 and V is TRBV28, with D possibly matching TRBD1 (5 bases). Germline-derived CDR1 and CDR2 are MDHEN and SYDVKM. The CDR3 covers 15 residues. The ends were cut back, 7 bases at V and 4 bases at J, with 16 bases in the middle.

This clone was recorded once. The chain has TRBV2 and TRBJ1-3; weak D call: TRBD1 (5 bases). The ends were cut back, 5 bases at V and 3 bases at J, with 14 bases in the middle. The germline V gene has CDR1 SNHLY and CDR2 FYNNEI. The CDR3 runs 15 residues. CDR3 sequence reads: CASSPEGTGGNTIYF. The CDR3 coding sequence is TGTGCCAGCAGTCCAGAGGGGACTGGTGGAAACACCATATATTTT.

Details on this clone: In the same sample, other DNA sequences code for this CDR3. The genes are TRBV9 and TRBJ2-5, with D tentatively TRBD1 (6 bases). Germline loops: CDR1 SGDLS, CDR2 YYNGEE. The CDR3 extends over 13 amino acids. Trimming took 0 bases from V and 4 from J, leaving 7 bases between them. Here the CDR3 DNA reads TGTGCCAGCAGCGTAGGAGGGGGAGAGACCCAGTACTTC. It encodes CASSVGGGETQYF.

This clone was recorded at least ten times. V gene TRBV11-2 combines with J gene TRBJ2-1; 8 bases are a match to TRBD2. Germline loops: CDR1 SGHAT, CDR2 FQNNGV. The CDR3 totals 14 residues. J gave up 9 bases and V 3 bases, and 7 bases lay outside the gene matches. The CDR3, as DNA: TGTGCCAGCAGCTTTAGCGGGACCCTCGGTGAGCAGTTCTTC. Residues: CASSFSGTLGEQFF. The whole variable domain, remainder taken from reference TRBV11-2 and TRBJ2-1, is EAGVAQSPRYKIIEKRQSVAFWCNPISGHATLYWYQQILGQGPKLLIQFQNNGVVDDSQLPKDRFSAERLKGVDSTLKIQPAKLEDSAVYLCASSFSGTLGEQFFGPGTRLTVL.

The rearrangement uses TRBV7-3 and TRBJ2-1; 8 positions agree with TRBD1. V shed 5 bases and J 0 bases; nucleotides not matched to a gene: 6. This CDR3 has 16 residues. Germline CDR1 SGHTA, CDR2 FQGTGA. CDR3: CASSERQGNSYNEQFF. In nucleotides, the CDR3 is TGTGCCAGCAGCGAACGACAGGGGAACTCCTACAATGAGCAGTTCTTC.

The CDR3 sequence: CSVVLPTSNEKLFF. DNA for the CDR3: TGCAGCGTTGTACTCCCTACGTCTAATGAAAAACTGTTTTTT. The chain uses TRBV29-1 and TRBJ1-4; no firm D call. Trimming shortened V by 4 bases and J by 3 bases, and 12 bases separated the two germline ends. The CDR3 runs 14 residues. Germline CDR1 is SQVTM and CDR2 is ANQGSEA.

The CDR3, as DNA: TGTGCCTGGAGCCCCGGGGCCGAGCAGTACTTC. This gives the protein CAWSPGAEQYF. V gene TRBV30 combines with J gene TRBJ2-7; possibly TRBD1 or TRBD2 for D (5 bases each). Trimming took off 3 bases at V and 6 bases at J, with 9 bases between the two ends. The germline CDR1 and CDR2 sequences are GTSNPN and SVGIG (reference sequence). The CDR3 has 11 amino acids. Looking up the rest from reference TRBV30 and TRBJ2-7 gives the full variable domain: SQTIHQWPATLVQPVGSPLSLECTVEGTSNPNLYWYRQAAGRGLQLLFYSVGIGQISSEVPQNLSASRPQDRQFILSSKKLLLSDSGFYLCAWSPGAEQYFGPGTRLTVT.

The CDR3 region is CASSPPRQGDGGANVLTF. The CDR3 nucleotides are TGTGCCAGCTCACCACCGCGACAGGGGGATGGTGGGGCCAACGTCCTGACTTTC. J is TRBJ2-6 and V is TRBV18; 9 bases fit TRBD1. CDR1 and CDR2 from the germline V gene are KGHSH and LQKENI. Trimming cost V 0 bases and J 3 bases; bases outside gene matches: 6. This CDR3 region has 18 residues.

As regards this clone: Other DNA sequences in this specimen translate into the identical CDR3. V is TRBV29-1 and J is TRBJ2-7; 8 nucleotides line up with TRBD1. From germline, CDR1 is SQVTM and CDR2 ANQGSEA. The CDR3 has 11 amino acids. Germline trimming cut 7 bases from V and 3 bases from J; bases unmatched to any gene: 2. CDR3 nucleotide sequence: TGCAGCGCCGGGACAGGCTACGAGCAGTACTTC. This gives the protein CSAGTGYEQYF.

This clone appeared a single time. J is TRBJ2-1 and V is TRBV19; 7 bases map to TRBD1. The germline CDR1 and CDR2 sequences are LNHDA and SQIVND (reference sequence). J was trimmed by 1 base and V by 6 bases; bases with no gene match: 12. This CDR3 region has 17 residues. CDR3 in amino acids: CASSHRRGRGSYNEQFF. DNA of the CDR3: TGTGCCAGTAGCCATCGAAGGGGGCGAGGGTCCTACAATGAGCAGTTCTTC.

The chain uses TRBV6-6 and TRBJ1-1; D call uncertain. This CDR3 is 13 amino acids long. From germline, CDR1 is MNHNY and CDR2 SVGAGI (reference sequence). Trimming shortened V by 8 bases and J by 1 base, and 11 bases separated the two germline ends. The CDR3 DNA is TGTGCCAGCGGGGTTAAAAAGAACACTGAAGCTTTCTTT. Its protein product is CASGVKKNTEAFF.

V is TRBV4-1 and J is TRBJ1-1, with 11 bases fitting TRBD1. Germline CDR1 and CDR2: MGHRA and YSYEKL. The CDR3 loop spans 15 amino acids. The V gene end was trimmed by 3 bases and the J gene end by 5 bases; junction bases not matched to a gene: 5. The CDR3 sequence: CASSQDRGRRTEAFF. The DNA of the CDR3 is TGCGCCAGCAGCCAGGACAGGGGGCGTCGGACTGAAGCTTTCTTT.

The CDR3 protein is CASVNGAGANVLTF. In nucleotides, the CDR3 is TGTGCCAGTGTTAACGGGGCTGGGGCCAACGTCCTGACTTTC. The chain links TRBV19 to TRBJ2-6; possible D gene TRBD2, 5 bases. The CDR3 contains 14 residues. Trimming removed 8 bases at V and 2 bases at J, with 10 bases between. The germline V gene encodes CDR1 LNHDA and CDR2 SQIVND (reference sequence).

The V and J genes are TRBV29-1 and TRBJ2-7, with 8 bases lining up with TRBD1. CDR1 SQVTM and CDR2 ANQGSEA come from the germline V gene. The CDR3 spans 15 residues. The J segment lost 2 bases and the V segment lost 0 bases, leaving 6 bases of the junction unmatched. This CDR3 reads CSVEDPGTGPYEQYF. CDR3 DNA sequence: TGCAGCGTTGAAGATCCCGGGACAGGCCCCTACGAGCAGTACTTC.